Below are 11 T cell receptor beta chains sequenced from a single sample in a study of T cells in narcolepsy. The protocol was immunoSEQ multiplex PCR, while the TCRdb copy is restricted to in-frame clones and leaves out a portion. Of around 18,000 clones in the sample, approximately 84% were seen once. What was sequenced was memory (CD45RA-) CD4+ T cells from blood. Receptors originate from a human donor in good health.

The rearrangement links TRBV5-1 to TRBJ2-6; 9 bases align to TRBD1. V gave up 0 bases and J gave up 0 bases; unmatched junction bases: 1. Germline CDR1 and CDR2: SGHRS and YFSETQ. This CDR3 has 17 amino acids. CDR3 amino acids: CASSLATGGSGANVLTF. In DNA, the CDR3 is TGCGCCAGCAGCTTGGCGACAGGGGGCTCTGGGGCCAACGTCCTGACTTTC.

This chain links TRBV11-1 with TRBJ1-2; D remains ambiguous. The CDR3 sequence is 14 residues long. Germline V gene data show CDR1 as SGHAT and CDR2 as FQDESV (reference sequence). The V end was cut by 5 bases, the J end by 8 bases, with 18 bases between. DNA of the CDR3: TGTGCCAGCAGCCAAATCTTCGACGCGGGCGGCTACACCTTC. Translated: CASSQIFDAGGYTF.

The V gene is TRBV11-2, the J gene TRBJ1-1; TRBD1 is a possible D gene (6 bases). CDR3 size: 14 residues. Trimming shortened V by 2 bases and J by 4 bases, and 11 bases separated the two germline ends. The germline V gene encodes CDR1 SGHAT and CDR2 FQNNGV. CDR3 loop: CASSLPGETTEAFF. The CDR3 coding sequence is TGTGCCAGCAGCTTACCAGGGGAGACCACTGAAGCTTTCTTT.

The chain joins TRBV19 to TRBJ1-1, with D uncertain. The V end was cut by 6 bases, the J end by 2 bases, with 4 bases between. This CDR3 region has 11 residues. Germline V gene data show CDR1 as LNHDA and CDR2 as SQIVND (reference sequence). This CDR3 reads CASSVNTEAFF. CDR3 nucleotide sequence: TGTGCCAGTAGCGTTAACACTGAAGCTTTCTTT.

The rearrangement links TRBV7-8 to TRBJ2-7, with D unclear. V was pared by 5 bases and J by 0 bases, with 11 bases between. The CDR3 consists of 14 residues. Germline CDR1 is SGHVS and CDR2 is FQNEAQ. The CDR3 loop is CASSKLTSSYEQYF. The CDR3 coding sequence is TGTGCCAGCAGCAAACTTACGAGCTCCTACGAGCAGTACTTC.

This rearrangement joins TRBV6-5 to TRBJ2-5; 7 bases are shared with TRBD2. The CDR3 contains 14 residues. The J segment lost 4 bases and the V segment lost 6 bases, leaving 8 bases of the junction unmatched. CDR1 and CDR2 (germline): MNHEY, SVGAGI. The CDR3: CASRVTREGETQYF. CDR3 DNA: TGTGCCAGCAGGGTGACTAGGGAGGGAGAGACCCAGTACTTC.

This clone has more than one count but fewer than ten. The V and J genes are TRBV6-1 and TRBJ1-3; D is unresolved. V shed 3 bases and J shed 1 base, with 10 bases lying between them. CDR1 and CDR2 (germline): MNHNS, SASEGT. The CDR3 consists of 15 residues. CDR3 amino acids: CASSESSSSGNTIYF. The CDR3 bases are TGTGCCAGCAGTGAGTCGAGTTCGTCTGGAAACACCATATATTTT.

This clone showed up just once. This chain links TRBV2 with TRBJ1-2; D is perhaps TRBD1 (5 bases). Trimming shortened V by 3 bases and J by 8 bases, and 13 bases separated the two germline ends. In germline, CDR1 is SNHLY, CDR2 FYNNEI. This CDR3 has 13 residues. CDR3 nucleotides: TGTGCCAGCAGTGACGGGGGGATCGGAGGCTACACCTTC. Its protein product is CASSDGGIGGYTF.

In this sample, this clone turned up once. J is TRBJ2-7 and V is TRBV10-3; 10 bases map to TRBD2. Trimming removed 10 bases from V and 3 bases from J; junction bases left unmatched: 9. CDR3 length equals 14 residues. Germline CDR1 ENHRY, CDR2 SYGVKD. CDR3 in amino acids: CASGAGLAFYEQYF. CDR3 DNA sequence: TGTGCCAGTGGGGCGGGACTAGCGTTCTACGAGCAGTACTTC.

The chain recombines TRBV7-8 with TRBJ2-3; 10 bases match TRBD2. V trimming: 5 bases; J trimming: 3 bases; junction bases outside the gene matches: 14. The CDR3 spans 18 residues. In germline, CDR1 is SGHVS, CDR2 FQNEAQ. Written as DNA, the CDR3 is TGTGCCAGCAGCCCCCCGCGTCGGCTAGCGGGAGAGACAGATACGCAGTATTTT. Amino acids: CASSPPRRLAGETDTQYF.

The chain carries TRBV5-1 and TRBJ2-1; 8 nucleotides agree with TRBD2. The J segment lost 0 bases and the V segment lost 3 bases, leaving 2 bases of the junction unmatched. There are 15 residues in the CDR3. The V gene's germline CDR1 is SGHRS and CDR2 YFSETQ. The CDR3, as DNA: TGCGCCAGCAGCTCCGGGACTAGCTCCTACAATGAGCAGTTCTTC. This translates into CASSSGTSSYNEQFF.